This TCR beta chain was sequenced for a study of cytomegalovirus exposure and HLA in healthy donors. Points from the study as a whole: An analysis done earlier found most TCR beta V segments productive about 87% or about 30% of the time.

The CDR3 is made up of 18 amino acids. Looked up from germline, CDR1 is MNHNS and CDR2 is SASEGT. V shed 2 bases and J 1 base; nucleotides not matched to a gene: 3. 60 Vbeta and 13 Jbeta primers were used in PCR. TCRdb keeps only in-frame clones here, not all; method: immunoSEQ multiplex PCR. The data hold about 110,000 clones, with about 80% observed a single time. A note on this clone: What it binds is unknown.

This TCR came from a woman between 45 and 60 years old in good health and CMV-seropositive. The sample comprised PBMCs. J is TRBJ2-3 and V is TRBV6-1; 16 bases line up with TRBD2. Here the CDR3 reads CASSEWGLAGGRTDTQYF. The CDR3 region has the DNA TGTGCCAGCAGTGAATGGGGACTAGCGGGGGGGCGCACAGATACGCAGTATTTT.